This TCR beta chain derives from a study of T cells in Graves' hyperthyroidism and ophthalmopathy. PBMCs were obtained from over 8.5 ml fresh peripheral blood. Amplification yielded TCR beta CDR3 regions, with RNA transcripts as the source. First-round RT-PCR of the TCR CDR3 relied on the HTBI primer set. MiXCR was run by TCRdb on the multiplex PCR reads, yielding one entry per CDR3 protein. The sample lists roughly 720,000 distinct CDR3 sequences; 15% to 20% were seen once. Overall study results and limits: Most clonotypes expanded in the thyroid (above 0.001) were also present in blood.

Trimming stripped 2 bases from V and 2 bases from J, with 25 bases between. CDR1 and CDR2 from the germline V gene are LNHDA and SQIVND (reference sequence). This CDR3 has 19 amino acids. Notes on this clonotype: The antigen is not known. A much larger clone is a single base away; this may be a read error. As the CDR3 is not closed by the conserved phenylalanine or tryptophan, this likely results from a read error.

This clonotype was obtained from a man between 50 and 59 years old with Graves' hyperthyroidism. The rearrangement links TRBV19 to TRBJ2-7; no firm D call. The sequencing sample was made of blood. The CDR3 sequence: CASSIKWVGYTSAAYEQYL. DNA for the CDR3: TGTGCCAGTAGTATAAAATGGGTGGGTTATACCTCTGCCGCCTACGAGCAGTACTTG.